What follows are 19 T cell receptor beta chains derived from one specimen sequenced in a study of T cells after yellow fever vaccination. TCRdb analysed the 5' RACE reads with MiXCR anew, one entry per CDR3 protein. The sample carries under 400,000 distinct CDR3 sequences, more than 9% recorded once. The specimen comprised PBMCs, sampled on the day of the first yellow fever vaccination. The source of these receptors is a man in his late teens or twenties who received the YFV17D yellow fever vaccine.

This clonotype has a handful of counts. The chain has TRBV12-3 or TRBV12-4 and TRBJ1-1; D uncertain. This CDR3 has 14 residues. The germline V and J ends were trimmed by 7 bases and 1 base, with 13 bases remaining between them. The CDR3 DNA sequence: TGTGCCAGCACTCGGGCGGGGAAGAACACTGAAGCTTTCTTT. This translates into CASTRAGKNTEAFF.

The CDR3 is CASSSGTGKGAYEQYV. The DNA of the CDR3 is TGTGCCAGCAGCTCCGGGACAGGGAAGGGGGCCTACGAGCAGTACGTC. The V and J genes are TRBV7-9 and TRBJ2-7; 9 nucleotides match TRBD1. The CDR3 totals 16 residues. The junction had 9 bases not matched to a gene; V was cut back by 4 bases and J by 2 bases. Germline CDR1 is SEHNR and CDR2 is FQNEAQ (reference sequence).

The chain recombines TRBV5-6 with TRBJ2-5; TRBD2 matches 10 bases. Germline V gives CDR1 SGHDT, CDR2 YYEEEE. There are 17 residues in the CDR3. The V segment lost 0 bases and the J segment 1 base; nucleotides outside the gene matches: 6. The CDR3 here is CASSLAASGGVQETQYF. The CDR3 nucleotides are TGTGCCAGCAGCTTGGCCGCTAGCGGGGGCGTCCAAGAGACCCAGTACTTC.

The rearrangement uses TRBV5-6 and TRBJ2-7, with D tentatively TRBD1 (5 bases). V was cut by 5 bases and J by 3 bases, with 12 bases left in between. The CDR3 consists of 13 residues. Germline CDR1 is SGHDT and CDR2 is YYEEEE. As DNA, the CDR3 is TGTGCCAGCAGTGGCTCGACAGACTACGAGCAGTACGTC. It yields the protein CASSGSTDYEQYV.

Only a few counts were recorded for this clonotype. The chain employs TRBV20-1 and TRBJ2-1; D is possibly TRBD1 (5 bases). V dropped 5 bases and J dropped 0 bases, with 11 bases sitting between them. CDR1 is DFQATT, CDR2 SNEGSKA, per germline (reference sequence). This CDR3 contains 14 residues. As DNA, the CDR3 is TGCAGTGCTCTTACAGGAATCTCCTACAATGAGCAGTTCTTC. Translation: CSALTGISYNEQFF.

The rearrangement joins TRBV9 to TRBJ2-3; TRBD2 matches at 7 bases. This CDR3 has 14 residues. The junction had 6 bases not matched to a gene; V was cut back by 6 bases and J by 2 bases. The germline CDR1 and CDR2 sequences are SGDLS and YYNGEE. The CDR3 reads CASTLGLDTDTQYF. The CDR3 bases are TGTGCCAGCACCTTAGGACTAGACACAGATACGCAGTATTTT.

The table lists this clonotype with many counts. J is TRBJ1-1 and V is TRBV11-2, with unresolved D. The CDR3 is made up of 13 amino acids. Germline V gene data show CDR1 as SGHAT and CDR2 as FQNNGV. The germline V and J ends were trimmed by 2 bases and 5 bases, with 9 bases remaining between them. CDR3 sequence reads: CASSLLGDTEAFF. In DNA, the CDR3 is TGTGCCAGCAGCTTACTAGGTGATACTGAAGCTTTCTTT.

This clonotype showed up many times. CDR3 bases: TGCGCCAGCAGCTCCCGGGACGGCACAGATACGCAGTATTTT. Its protein product is CASSSRDGTDTQYF. The chain carries TRBV5-1 and TRBJ2-3; D possibly uses TRBD1 or TRBD2 (5 bases each). The CDR3 length is 14 residues. Trimming removed 3 bases at V and 1 base at J, with 9 bases between. CDR1 is SGHRS, CDR2 YFSETQ, per germline.

This clonotype came up many times. The rearrangement links TRBV30 to TRBJ2-1; D is uncertain. The CDR3 runs 12 residues. V was pared by 3 bases and J by 6 bases, with 9 bases between. CDR1 and CDR2 (germline): GTSNPN, SVGIG (reference sequence). CDR3 region: CAWRLGSNEQFF. CDR3 nucleotide sequence: TGTGCCTGGAGACTGGGGTCCAATGAGCAGTTCTTC. Full variable domain (remainder filled in from reference TRBV30 and TRBJ2-1): SQTIHQWPATLVQPVGSPLSLECTVEGTSNPNLYWYRQAAGRGLQLLFYSVGIGQISSEVPQNLSASRPQDRQFILSSKKLLLSDSGFYLCAWRLGSNEQFFGPGTRLTVL.

J is TRBJ2-5 and V is TRBV6-2 or TRBV6-3; D might be TRBD2 (5 bases). Trimming shortened V by 4 bases and J by 7 bases, and 10 bases separated the two germline ends. The germline gives CDR1 MNHEY, CDR2 SVGEGT. This CDR3 contains 12 residues. The CDR3 loop reads CASSFAEGTQYF. DNA for the CDR3: TGTGCCAGCAGTTTCGCCGAGGGGACCCAGTACTTC.

In its sample, this clonotype was seen many times. This rearrangement joins TRBV14 to TRBJ2-5; TRBD1 agrees at 7 bases. This CDR3 contains 15 residues. The V and J ends lost 3 bases and 5 bases, in that order; junction bases with no gene match: 9. Germline loops: CDR1 SGHDN, CDR2 FVKESK. The CDR3 DNA sequence: TGTGCCAGCAGCCAGATTGACAGGGCCGGGGAGACCCAGTACTTC. It yields the protein CASSQIDRAGETQYF.

In its sample, this clonotype was seen a few times. The V and J genes are TRBV4-1 and TRBJ2-7; D assignment may be TRBD1 or TRBD2 (5 bases each). The CDR3 extends over 12 amino acids. Per the germline V gene, CDR1 is MGHRA and CDR2 is YSYEKL. V lost 1 base and J lost 6, with 7 bases in between. CDR3 region: CASSQVGTEQYF. CDR3 DNA sequence: TGCGCCAGCAGCCAAGTGGGGACCGAGCAGTACTTC.

This sequence joins TRBV30 and TRBJ1-6; D might be TRBD1 (6 bases). Germline V CDR1 and CDR2: GTSNPN, SVGIG (reference sequence). The CDR3 has 13 residues. Between the trimmed V and J ends, which lost 3 bases and 12 bases, there was a span of 15 bases. The CDR3 coding sequence is TGTGCCTGGAGAGCCAACAGGGCTGTACCCCTCCACTTT. Encoded protein: CAWRANRAVPLHF.

The genes are TRBV19 and TRBJ1-5, with a tentative D call TRBD1 (5 bases). The CDR3 extends over 12 amino acids. V was trimmed by 7 bases and J by 7 bases, leaving 11 bases between them. Germline-derived CDR1 and CDR2 are LNHDA and SQIVND (reference sequence). The CDR3 bases are TGTGCCAGTAATCGATGGGGGCAGCCCCAGCATTTT. It translates to CASNRWGQPQHF.

There are many counts of this clonotype. This chain links TRBV7-2 with TRBJ2-7; D uncertain. V dropped 2 bases and J dropped 4 bases, with 3 bases sitting between them. The CDR3 loop spans 11 amino acids. Germline-derived CDR1 and CDR2 are SGHTA and FQGNSA. CDR3 DNA sequence: TGTGCCAGCAGCTTAATGTACGAGCAGTACTTC. This gives the protein CASSLMYEQYF.

The CDR3: CASSSGLAGSQKWGEQFF. CDR3 in DNA: TGCGCCAGCAGCTCAGGACTAGCGGGGTCCCAAAAATGGGGTGAGCAGTTCTTC. The genes are TRBV4-1 and TRBJ2-1, with 12 bases aligning to TRBD2. The CDR3 contains 18 residues. Germline assignment: CDR1 MGHRA and CDR2 YSYEKL. V shed 5 bases and J 9 bases; nucleotides not matched to a gene: 17.

The rearrangement links TRBV4-3 to TRBJ2-7; unclear D gene. The CDR3 loop spans 15 amino acids. V was clipped by 1 base and J by 0 bases, with 10 bases between them. Germline V gives CDR1 LGHNA, CDR2 YSLEER. CDR3 coding DNA: TGCGCCAGCAGCCAAGGGCGGACGAGCTCCTACGAGCAGTACTTC. This translates into CASSQGRTSSYEQYF.

Ten or more counts support this clonotype. The chain recombines TRBV21-1 with TRBJ2-7; the tabulated D call, TRBD2, remains unverified against the DNA. TRBV21-1 is marked as a pseudogene. The CDR3 extends over 13 amino acids. The CDR3 region has the DNA TGTGCCAGCAGCAAAGGCGGGGCCTACGAGCAGTACGTC. Protein product: CASSKGGAYEQYV.

The rearrangement uses TRBV28 and TRBJ2-2; 7 bases are a match to TRBD1. The junction had 16 bases not matched to a gene; V was cut back by 7 bases and J by 5 bases. CDR3 length: 17 amino acids. Germline V gene lookup returns CDR1 MDHEN and CDR2 SYDVKM. The CDR3 bases are TGTGCCAGCACCGACAGGGAAACCGGTTTTAAGACCGGGGAGCTGTTTTTT. This gives the protein CASTDRETGFKTGELFF.